The clone carrying this T cell receptor (beta chain) was counted only a few times. No antigen is known for it. Sorted cells reached over 95% purity in every population. The sample comes from a study of beta chain features in type 1 diabetes. Germline V gene sequence: CDR1 SGHDT, CDR2 YYEEEE. The germline V and J ends were trimmed by 1 base and 0 bases, with 8 bases remaining between them. The CDR3 is made up of 14 amino acids. Study observations and caveats: Patients showed naive, central memory and Treg TCRB repertoires that appeared more similar than those of healthy donors. Any role of HLA type in TCRB rearrangement remained unresolved here. Cells with high TCR expression could be over-represented when cDNA is sequenced.

Of the isolated RNA, all was reverse transcribed, and so the sequenced material was expressed TCRB transcripts. The assay was immunoSEQ multiplex PCR, and TCRdb's table has in-frame clones only and misses some. The table lists 300,000 to 350,000 clones, around 7.6% of them singletons. V is TRBV5-6 and J is TRBJ2-7, with D hard to call. This TCR derives from a woman aged 18-29 years in good health. Sequencing was performed on central memory CD4+ T cells from blood. The CDR3 coding sequence is TGTGCCAGCAGCTTGTTAACCGGCTCCTACGAGCAGTACTTC. Residues: CASSLLTGSYEQYF.